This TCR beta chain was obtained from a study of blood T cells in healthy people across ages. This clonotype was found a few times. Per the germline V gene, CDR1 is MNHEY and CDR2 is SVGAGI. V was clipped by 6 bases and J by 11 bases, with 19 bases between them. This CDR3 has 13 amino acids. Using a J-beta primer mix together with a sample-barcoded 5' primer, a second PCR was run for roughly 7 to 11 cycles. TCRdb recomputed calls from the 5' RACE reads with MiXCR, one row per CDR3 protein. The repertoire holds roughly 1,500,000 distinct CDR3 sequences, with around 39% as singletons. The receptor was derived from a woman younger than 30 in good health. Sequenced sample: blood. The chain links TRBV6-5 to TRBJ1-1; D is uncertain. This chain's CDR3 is CASSPYVEGSAFF. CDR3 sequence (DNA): TGTGCCAGCAGCCCGTACGTGGAGGGTTCTGCTTTCTTT.